This section outlines one T cell receptor (beta chain) sequence together with its context. Its target is unknown. These data are taken from a study of cytomegalovirus exposure and HLA in healthy donors. Study-wide background: Earlier results showed roughly 120 million unique TCR beta sequences derived from approximately 170 million T cells.

Looked up from germline, CDR1 is MNHEY and CDR2 is SMNVEV (reference sequence). V lost 2 bases to trimming and J lost 2 bases; unmatched junction nucleotides: 13. The CDR3 extends over 18 amino acids. Overall study results and limits: Later on, an analysis showed TCR association rates differing by HLA locus, with DRB1 the most and HLA-C the fewest. Per a later analysis, fewer than 20,000 TCR beta sequences showed association with HLA alleles at 0.05 false discovery rate. Indistinguishable V segments, including TRBV6-2 and TRBV6-3, were excluded.

60 Vbeta and 13 Jbeta primers were used in PCR. Method: immunoSEQ multiplex PCR; TCRdb's copy keeps in-frame clones and lacks some. The sample has some 95,000 clones; 65% to 80% are singletons. The sample was PBMCs. The TCR sequence derives from a woman between 18 and 29 years old in good health and CMV-seropositive. The chain combines TRBV27 with TRBJ1-2, with TRBD1 matching over 8 bases. In DNA form, the CDR3 reads TGTGCCAGCAGTTTAAGGCCCCCCCTTGGACAGGGCAACTATGGCTACACCTTC. It codes for CASSLRPPLGQGNYGYTF.